The clone carrying this T cell receptor (beta chain) was seen a handful of times. The antigen is unknown. This specimen belongs to a study of blood T cells in healthy people across ages. Overall study context: About one barcoded beta molecule per two T cells came from capture by template switching. Notes on the study in general: The long-lived group displayed more naive CD4+ cells, plus higher diversity, than the aged donors did.

Together with a sample-barcoded 5' primer, a J-beta primer mix was included in a second PCR lasting roughly 6 to 12 cycles. Every sample gave at least 2.5 million paired-end reads containing CDR3. TCRdb re-called the 5' RACE reads through MiXCR, storing one row per CDR3 protein. Of about 840,000 distinct CDR3 sequences listed, almost 30% are singletons. The length of the CDR3 is 15 residues. The germline CDR1 and CDR2 sequences are SGHTA and FQGNSA. Trimming cost V 5 bases and J 5 bases; bases outside gene matches: 10. The data were also submitted as part of a second study, on T cells of mothers and their children.

Specimen: blood. This receptor was taken from a woman aged 40 to 50 in good health. This sequence joins TRBV7-2 and TRBJ1-2, with TRBD1 matching over 8 bases. The DNA for the CDR3 is TGTGCCAGCAGCCCGCAGGGACAGGCAGTATATGGCTACACCTTC. Amino acids: CASSPQGQAVYGYTF.